This T cell receptor beta chain was identified during a study of cytomegalovirus exposure and HLA in healthy donors. This clone appeared a few times. CDR3 length equals 14 residues. Trimming took 0 bases from V and 5 from J, leaving 8 bases between them. From germline, CDR1 is MNHNY and CDR2 SVGAGI (reference sequence). The PCR contained 60 Vbeta and 13 Jbeta primers. Produced via immunoSEQ multiplex PCR; TCRdb's table is partial and in-frame only. The sample lists some 120,000 clones; less than 80% were seen once. Material: PBMCs. The chain carries TRBV6-6 and TRBJ1-5; D is ambiguous. The TCR originated in a young man in good health and CMV-seronegative. CDR3 region: CASSYSNQDQPQHF. The DNA of the CDR3 is TGTGCCAGCAGTTACTCGAATCAGGATCAGCCCCAGCATTTT.